This T cell receptor beta chain derives from a study of Graves' ophthalmopathy and Graves' hyperthyroidism. The study, taken as a whole, reports: Blood samples also showed most expanded thyroid clonotypes exceeding 0.001 frequency.

CDR3 length equals 13 residues. The V end lost 1 base, the J end lost 11 bases, and 12 bases lay between the germline ends. CDR1 is KGHSH, CDR2 LQKENI, per germline. Stable hyperthyroid donors showed no ophthalmopathy during 18 months follow-up. This clonotype was observed at least ten times. Its antigen is undetermined. As the template, RNA transcripts were used to amplify TCR beta CDR3 regions. Following a first-round RT-PCR that used HTBI primers, a second-round multiplex PCR was carried out. Each CDR3 protein is one row after TCRdb ran MiXCR on the multiplex PCR reads. The sample includes 400,000 or so distinct CDR3 sequences, approximately 15% of them seen just once.

The specimen sequenced was peripheral blood. The genes are TRBV18 and TRBJ1-5; a weak D match, TRBD1 (5 bases). The receptor's source is a woman younger than 30 with stable Graves' hyperthyroidism. CDR3 loop: CASSPRSLGAQHF. The DNA of the CDR3 is TGTGCCAGCTCACCACGGTCCTTGGGGGCCCAGCATTTT.